This T cell receptor beta chain was recovered during a study of immune evolution from preneoplasia to lung adenocarcinoma. Study information: HLA loss of heterozygosity: around 6.5% AIS, over 12% MIA, over 30% ADC, none AAH.

After pathologic assessment, macro-dissection selected premalignant or tumor cells for extraction. The germline V and J ends were trimmed by 9 bases and 5 bases, with 16 bases remaining between them. Looked up from germline, CDR1 is MNHEY and CDR2 is SVGAGI. The CDR3 is 13 residues long. Clones were sequenced by immunoSEQ multiplex PCR, and TCRdb holds only the in-frame ones, with some missing. The table lists over 6,000 clones, roughly 77% of them singletons. Study observations and caveats: KRAS-mutant nodules had the highest T cell clonality.

With regard to this clone: The antigen remains undetermined.

What was sequenced was FFPE invasive lung adenocarcinoma tissue. This TCR was recovered from a person in their fifties with lung adenocarcinoma. The rearrangement uses TRBV6-5 and TRBJ2-5; D is tentatively TRBD1 or TRBD2 (5 bases each). CDR3 protein: CASQTRGRETQYF. In DNA, the CDR3 is TGTGCCAGTCAAACGAGGGGACGGGAGACCCAGTACTTC.